This T cell receptor beta chain was obtained from a study of T cell responses to AZD1222 COVID-19 vaccine. The CDR3 is made up of 14 amino acids. V shed 4 bases and J 4 bases; nucleotides not matched to a gene: 2. Germline V gene data show CDR1 as SGHNT and CDR2 as YYREEE (reference sequence). Clones were sequenced by immunoSEQ multiplex PCR, and TCRdb holds only the in-frame ones, with some missing. The sample records 110,000 to 150,000 clones, around 92% being singletons. The chain employs TRBV5-4 and TRBJ1-1, with 12 bases aligning to TRBD1. The TCR was taken from an adult who received the AZD1222 COVID-19 vaccine. Here the sequenced sample was peripheral blood, taken 28 days after the second AZD1222 dose. The CDR3 here is CASSEGQGATEAFF. The CDR3 DNA sequence: TGTGCCAGCAGCGAGGGACAGGGGGCCACTGAAGCTTTCTTT.